The 14 T cell receptor beta chains presented below share a single source sample, sequenced in a study of cytomegalovirus exposure and HLA in healthy donors. Some clones are missing from TCRdb's copy, which holds only in-frame ones; the method was immunoSEQ multiplex PCR. The sample lists 45,000 or so clones, approximately 94% occurring once. The sample taken for sequencing was PBMCs. The origin of the receptors is a woman aged 18-29 years in good health and CMV-seronegative.

The chain has TRBV18 and TRBJ1-1; unclear D gene. V dropped 3 bases and J dropped 4 bases, with 6 bases sitting between them. Germline assignment: CDR1 KGHSH and CDR2 LQKENI. The CDR3 contains 12 residues. This CDR3 is CASSPYGTEAFF. The CDR3 DNA is TGTGCCAGCTCACCTTACGGCACTGAAGCTTTCTTT.

The chain employs TRBV5-6 and TRBJ1-1; D not resolved. From germline, CDR1 is SGHDT and CDR2 YYEEEE. The CDR3 extends over 14 amino acids. Trimming shortened V by 4 bases and J by 6 bases, and 16 bases separated the two germline ends. CDR3 coding DNA: TGTGCCAGCAGCGAAGGGTGGCGGGTCTCTGAAGCTTTCTTT. This gives the protein CASSEGWRVSEAFF.

V and J are TRBV28 and TRBJ2-2; D possibly corresponds to TRBD1 (6 bases). Trimming shortened V by 7 bases and J by 5 bases, and 17 bases separated the two germline ends. Germline lookup yields CDR1 MDHEN and CDR2 SYDVKM. CDR3 length: 15 residues. The DNA of the CDR3 is TGTGCCAGCACCCCGAGGGACATTTTGACCGGGGAGCTGTTTTTT. It encodes CASTPRDILTGELFF.

The chain employs TRBV4-1 and TRBJ2-7; D is possibly TRBD2 (6 bases). Trimming pared 1 base from V and 6 bases from J, leaving 16 bases between. CDR3 length equals 15 residues. Germline V CDR1 and CDR2: MGHRA, YSYEKL. The CDR3 spells CASSQVMGGLGEQYF. Here the CDR3 DNA reads TGCGCCAGCAGCCAAGTCATGGGAGGCCTAGGCGAGCAGTACTTC.

The chain links TRBV5-4 to TRBJ2-7; 9 bases agree with TRBD1. The CDR3 sequence is 16 residues long. CDR1 and CDR2 (germline): SGHNT, YYREEE (reference sequence). V gave up 4 bases and J gave up 1 base; unmatched junction bases: 9. Written as DNA, the CDR3 is TGTGCCAGCAGCCAAGAGGAGGGACAGGGATCCTACGAGCAGTACTTC. Its protein is CASSQEEGQGSYEQYF.

Only one count was recorded for this clone. The chain couples TRBV7-2 to TRBJ2-7; TRBD2 matches at 10 bases. Germline V CDR1 and CDR2: SGHTA, FQGNSA. The CDR3 extends over 14 amino acids. The ends lost 6 bases at V and 3 bases at J; junction bases unmatched: 5. The CDR3 region is CASRLSSGGYEQYF. The CDR3 nucleotides are TGTGCCAGCAGACTCTCTAGCGGGGGCTACGAGCAGTACTTC.

The rearrangement uses TRBV9 and TRBJ1-1; D unclear. Trimming removed 4 bases at V and 2 bases at J, with 9 bases between. CDR1 is SGDLS and CDR2 is YYNGEE in the germline V gene. The CDR3 loop spans 13 amino acids. The CDR3 DNA sequence: TGTGCCAGCAGCCGCACCGGTAACACTGAAGCTTTCTTT. It is translated as CASSRTGNTEAFF.

The gene calls are TRBV14 and TRBJ1-4; D is unclear. Germline V lookup: CDR1 SGHDN, CDR2 FVKESK. Between the trimmed V and J ends, which lost 0 bases and 0 bases, there was a span of 11 bases. CDR3 length: 17 amino acids. CDR3 coding DNA: TGTGCCAGCAGCCAAGAACCCCGGGGAGCAACTAATGAAAAACTGTTTTTT. Protein: CASSQEPRGATNEKLFF. Full variable domain (missing parts from reference TRBV14 and TRBJ1-4): EAGVTQFPSHSVIEKGQTVTLRCDPISGHDNLYWYRRVMGKEIKFLLHFVKESKQDESGMPNNRFLAERTGGTYSTLKVQPAELEDSGVYFCASSQEPRGATNEKLFFGSGTQLSVL.

The chain joins TRBV29-1 to TRBJ2-2; TRBD1 is a possible D gene (7 bases). V was cut by 6 bases and J by 2 bases, with 16 bases left in between. Germline assignment: CDR1 SQVTM and CDR2 ANQGSEA. This CDR3 region has 15 residues. The CDR3 sequence is CSVGRQGGNTGELFF. CDR3 coding DNA: TGCAGCGTCGGCCGACAGGGAGGCAACACCGGGGAGCTGTTTTTT.

This sequence joins TRBV7-2 and TRBJ1-1, with D hard to call. This CDR3 has 13 residues. The V gene's germline CDR1 is SGHTA and CDR2 FQGNSA. V shed 1 base and J shed 1 base, with 4 bases lying between them. CDR3 region: CASSLDKNTEAFF. In DNA, the CDR3 is TGTGCCAGCAGCTTAGATAAGAACACTGAAGCTTTCTTT. The full variable domain, in which reference TRBV7-2 and TRBJ1-1 provide the parts outside the CDR3, is GAGVSQSPSNKVTEKGKDVELRCDPISGHTALYWYRQSLGQGLEFLIYFQGNSAPDKSGLPSDRFSAERTGGSVSTLTIQRTQQEDSAVYLCASSLDKNTEAFFGQGTRLTVV.

V is TRBV6-5 and J is TRBJ1-1; 7 bases align to TRBD1. Losses at the gene ends were 5 bases for V and 6 bases for J; bases not matched to a gene: 3. Germline V gene data show CDR1 as MNHEY and CDR2 as SVGAGI. This CDR3 comprises 12 residues. DNA of the CDR3: TGTGCCAGCAGTACAGGGGTGTCTGAAGCTTTCTTT. Translated, it gives CASSTGVSEAFF.

V gene TRBV11-2 combines with J gene TRBJ2-7; D uncertain. Per germline, CDR1 SGHAT and CDR2 FQNNGV. The CDR3 consists of 17 residues. The V and J ends lost 1 base and 2 bases respectively, with 18 bases between them. CDR3 nucleotides: TGTGCCAGCAGCTTAGTCGGTTCAAGCGCGTGGACCTACGAGCAGTACTTC. Its translation: CASSLVGSSAWTYEQYF.

The chain links TRBV29-1 to TRBJ2-5, with TRBD2 matching 11 bases. Germline V gene sequence: CDR1 SQVTM, CDR2 ANQGSEA. This CDR3 region has 17 residues. V lost 3 bases to trimming and J lost 0 bases; unmatched junction nucleotides: 9. The CDR3 loop reads CSVDLAGGPINQETQYF. The CDR3 nucleotides read TGCAGCGTTGATTTAGCGGGAGGGCCCATCAACCAAGAGACCCAGTACTTC.

The chain employs TRBV15 and TRBJ1-5, with TRBD1 matching 10 bases. J lost 3 bases, V lost 2 bases, and 7 bases had no gene match. The CDR3 length is 17 residues. CDR1 and CDR2 (germline): LNHNV, YYDKDF (reference sequence). The chain's CDR3 is CATSRSTGGGFNQPQHF. For the CDR3, the DNA is TGTGCCACCAGCAGATCGACAGGGGGCGGTTTCAATCAGCCCCAGCATTTT. Full variable domain (outside the CDR3, taken from reference TRBV15 and TRBJ1-5): DAMVIQNPRYQVTQFGKPVTLSCSQTLNHNVMYWYQQKSSQAPKLLFHYYDKDFNNEADTPDNFQSRRPNTSFCFLDIRSPGLGDTAMYLCATSRSTGGGFNQPQHFGDGTRLSIL.